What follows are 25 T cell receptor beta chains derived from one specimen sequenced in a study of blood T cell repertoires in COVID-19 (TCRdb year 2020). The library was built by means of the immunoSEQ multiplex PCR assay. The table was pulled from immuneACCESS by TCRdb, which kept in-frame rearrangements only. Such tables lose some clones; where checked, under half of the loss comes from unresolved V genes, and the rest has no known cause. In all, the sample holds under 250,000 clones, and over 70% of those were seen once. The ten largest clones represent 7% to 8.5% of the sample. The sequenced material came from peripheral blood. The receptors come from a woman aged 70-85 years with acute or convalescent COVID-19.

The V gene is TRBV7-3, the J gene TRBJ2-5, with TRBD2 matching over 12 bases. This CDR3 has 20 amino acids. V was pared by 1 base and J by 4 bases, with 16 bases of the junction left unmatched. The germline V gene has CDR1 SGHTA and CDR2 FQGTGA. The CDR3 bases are TGTGCCAGCAGCTTAAATCCCCCCGGGGCTAGCGGGGGGGCTACAGAGACCCAGTACTTC. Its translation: CASSLNPPGASGGATETQYF.

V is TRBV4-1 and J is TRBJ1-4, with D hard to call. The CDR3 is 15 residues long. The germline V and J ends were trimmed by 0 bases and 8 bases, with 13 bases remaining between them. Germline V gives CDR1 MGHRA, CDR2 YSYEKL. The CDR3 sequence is CASSQETGWVEKLFF. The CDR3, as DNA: TGCGCCAGCAGCCAAGAAACGGGGTGGGTCGAAAAACTGTTTTTT.

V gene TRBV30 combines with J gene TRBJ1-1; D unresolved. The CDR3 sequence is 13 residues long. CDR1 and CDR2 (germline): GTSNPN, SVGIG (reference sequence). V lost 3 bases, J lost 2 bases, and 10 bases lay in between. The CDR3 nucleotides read TGTGCCTGGAGGTACGGGATCAACACTGAAGCTTTCTTT. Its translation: CAWRYGINTEAFF.

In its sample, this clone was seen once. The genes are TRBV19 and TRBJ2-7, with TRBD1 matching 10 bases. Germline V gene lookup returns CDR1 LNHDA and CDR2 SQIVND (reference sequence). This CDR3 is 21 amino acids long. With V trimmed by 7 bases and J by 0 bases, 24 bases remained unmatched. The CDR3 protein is CASIKGQGISGRPLASYEQYF. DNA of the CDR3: TGTGCCAGTATAAAGGGACAGGGGATAAGCGGACGCCCCCTCGCCTCCTACGAGCAGTACTTC.

The CDR3: CASSIGGTDTQYF. The CDR3 nucleotides are TGTGCCAGTAGTATAGGAGGTACAGATACGCAGTATTTT. The chain couples TRBV19 to TRBJ2-3; D gene ambiguous. Trimming cost V 1 base and J 3 bases, with 5 bases left between them. From germline, CDR1 is LNHDA and CDR2 SQIVND (reference sequence). This CDR3 is built from 13 residues.

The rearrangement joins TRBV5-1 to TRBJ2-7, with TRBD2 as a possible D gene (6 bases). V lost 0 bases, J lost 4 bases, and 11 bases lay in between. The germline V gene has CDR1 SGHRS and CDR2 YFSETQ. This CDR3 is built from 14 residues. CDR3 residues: CASSLGSGEYEQYV. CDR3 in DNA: TGCGCCAGCAGCTTGGGGTCGGGGGAGTACGAGCAGTACGTC.

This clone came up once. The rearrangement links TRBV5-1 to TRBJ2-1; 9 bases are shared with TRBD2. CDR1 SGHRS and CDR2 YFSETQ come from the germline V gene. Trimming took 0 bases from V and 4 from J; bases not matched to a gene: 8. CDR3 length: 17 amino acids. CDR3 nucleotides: TGCGCCAGCAGCTTGGTATTGGGTAGCGGGGGATACAATGAGCAGTTCTTC. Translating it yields CASSLVLGSGGYNEQFF.

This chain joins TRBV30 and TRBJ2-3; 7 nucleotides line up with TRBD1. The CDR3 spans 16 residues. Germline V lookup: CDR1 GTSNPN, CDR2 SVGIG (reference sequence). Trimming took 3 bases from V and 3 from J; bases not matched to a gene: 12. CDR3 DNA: TGTGCCTGGAGCCGTAGCGAGGGGGCCAGAACAGATACGCAGTATTTT. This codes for CAWSRSEGARTDTQYF.

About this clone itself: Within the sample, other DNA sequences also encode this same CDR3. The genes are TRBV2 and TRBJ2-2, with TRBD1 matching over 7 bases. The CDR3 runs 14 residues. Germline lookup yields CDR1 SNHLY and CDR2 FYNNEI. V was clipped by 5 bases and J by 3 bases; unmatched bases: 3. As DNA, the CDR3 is TGTGCCAGCAGTTGGACAGGTTACACCGGGGAGCTGTTTTTT. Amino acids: CASSWTGYTGELFF.

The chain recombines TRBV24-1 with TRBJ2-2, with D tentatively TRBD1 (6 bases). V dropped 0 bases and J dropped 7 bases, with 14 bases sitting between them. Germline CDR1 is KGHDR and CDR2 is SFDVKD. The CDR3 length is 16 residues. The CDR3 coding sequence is TGTGCCACCAGTGATTTGCCAACAGGGATAGGCGGGGAGCTGTTTTTT. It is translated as CATSDLPTGIGGELFF.

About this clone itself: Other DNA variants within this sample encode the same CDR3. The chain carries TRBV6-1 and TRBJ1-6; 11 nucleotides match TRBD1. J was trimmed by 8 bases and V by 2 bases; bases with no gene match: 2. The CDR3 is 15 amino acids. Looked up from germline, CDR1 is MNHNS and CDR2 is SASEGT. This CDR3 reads CASSERGQGDSPLHF. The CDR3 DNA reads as TGTGCCAGCAGTGAACGGGGACAGGGGGATTCACCCCTCCACTTT.

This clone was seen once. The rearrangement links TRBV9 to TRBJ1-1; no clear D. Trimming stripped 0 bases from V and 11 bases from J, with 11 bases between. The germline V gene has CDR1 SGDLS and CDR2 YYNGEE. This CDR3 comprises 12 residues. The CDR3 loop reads CASSVGGKCAFF. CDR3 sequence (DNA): TGTGCCAGCAGCGTAGGAGGTAAGTGTGCTTTCTTT.

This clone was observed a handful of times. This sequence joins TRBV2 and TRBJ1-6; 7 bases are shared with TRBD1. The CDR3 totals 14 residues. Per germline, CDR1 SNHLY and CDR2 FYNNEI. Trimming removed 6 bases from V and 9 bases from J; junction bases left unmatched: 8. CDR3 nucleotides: TGTGCCAGCAGCCCGACAGGGTCGGTTTCACCCCTCCACTTT. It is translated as CASSPTGSVSPLHF. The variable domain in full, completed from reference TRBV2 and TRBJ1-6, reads EPEVTQTPSHQVTQMGQEVILRCVPISNHLYFYWYRQILGQKVEFLVSFYNNEISEKSEIFDDQFSVERPDGSNFTLKIRSTKLEDSAMYFCASSPTGSVSPLHFGNGTRLTVT.

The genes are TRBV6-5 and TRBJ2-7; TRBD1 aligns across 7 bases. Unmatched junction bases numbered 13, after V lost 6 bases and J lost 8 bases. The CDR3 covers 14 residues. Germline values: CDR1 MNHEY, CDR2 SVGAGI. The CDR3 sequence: CASSPHSDRVQQYF. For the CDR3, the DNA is TGTGCCAGCAGCCCCCATTCCGACAGGGTCCAGCAGTACTTC.

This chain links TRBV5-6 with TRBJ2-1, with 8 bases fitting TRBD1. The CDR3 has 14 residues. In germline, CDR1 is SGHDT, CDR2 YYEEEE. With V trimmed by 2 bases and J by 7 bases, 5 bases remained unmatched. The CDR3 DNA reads TGTGCCAGCAGCTTTGGACAGGGCCTGAATGAGCAGTTCTTC. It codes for CASSFGQGLNEQFF.

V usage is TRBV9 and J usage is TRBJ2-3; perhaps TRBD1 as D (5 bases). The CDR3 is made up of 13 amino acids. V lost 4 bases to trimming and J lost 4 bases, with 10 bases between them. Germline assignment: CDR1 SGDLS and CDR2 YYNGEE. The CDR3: CASSRSQADTQYF. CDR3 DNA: TGTGCCAGCAGCAGATCACAGGCAGATACGCAGTATTTT.

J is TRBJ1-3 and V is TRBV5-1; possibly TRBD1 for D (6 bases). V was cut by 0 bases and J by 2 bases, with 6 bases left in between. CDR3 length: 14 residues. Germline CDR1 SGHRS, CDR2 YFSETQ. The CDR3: CASSLGQAGNTIYF. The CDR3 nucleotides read TGCGCCAGCAGCTTGGGACAGGCTGGAAACACCATATATTTT.

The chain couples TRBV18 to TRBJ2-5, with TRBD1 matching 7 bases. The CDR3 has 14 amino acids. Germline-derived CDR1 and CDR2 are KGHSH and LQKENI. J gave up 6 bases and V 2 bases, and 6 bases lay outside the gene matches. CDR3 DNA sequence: TGTGCCAGCTCACCAGAGACAGGGCAAAAGACCCAGTACTTC. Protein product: CASSPETGQKTQYF.

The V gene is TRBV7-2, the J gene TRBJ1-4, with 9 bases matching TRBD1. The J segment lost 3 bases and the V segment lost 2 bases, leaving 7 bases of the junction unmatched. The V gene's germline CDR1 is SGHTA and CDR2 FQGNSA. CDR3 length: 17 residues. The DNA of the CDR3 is TGTGCCAGCAGCTTATGGGGACAGGGCGCCCCTAATGAAAAACTGTTTTTT. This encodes CASSLWGQGAPNEKLFF.

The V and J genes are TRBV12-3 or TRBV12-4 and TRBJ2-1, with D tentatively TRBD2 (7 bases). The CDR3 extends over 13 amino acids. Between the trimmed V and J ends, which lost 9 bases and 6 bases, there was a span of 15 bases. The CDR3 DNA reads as TGTGCCAGTTCTCTCGGGGGGCCCAATGAGCAGTTCTTC. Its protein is CASSLGGPNEQFF.

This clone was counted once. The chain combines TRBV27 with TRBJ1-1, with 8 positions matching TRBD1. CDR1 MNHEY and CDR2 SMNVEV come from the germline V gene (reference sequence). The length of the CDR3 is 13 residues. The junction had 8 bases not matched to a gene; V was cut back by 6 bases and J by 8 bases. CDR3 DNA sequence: TGTGCCAGCAGGGATGCGGACAGGGCGGAAGCTTTCTTT. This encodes CASRDADRAEAFF.

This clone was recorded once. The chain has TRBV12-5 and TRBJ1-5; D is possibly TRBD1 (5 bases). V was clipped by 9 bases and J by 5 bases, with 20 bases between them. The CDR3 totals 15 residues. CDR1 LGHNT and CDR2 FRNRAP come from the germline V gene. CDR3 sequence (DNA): TGTGCTAGAGAGATGGGGCAGGGCGGAGATCAGCCCCAGCATTTT. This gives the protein CAREMGQGGDQPQHF. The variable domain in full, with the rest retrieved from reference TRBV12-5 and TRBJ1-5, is DARVTQTPRHKVTEMGQEVTMRCQPILGHNTVFWYRQTMMQGLELLAYFRNRAPLDDSGMPKDRFSAEMPDATLATLKIQPSEPRDSAVYFCAREMGQGGDQPQHFGDGTRLSIL.

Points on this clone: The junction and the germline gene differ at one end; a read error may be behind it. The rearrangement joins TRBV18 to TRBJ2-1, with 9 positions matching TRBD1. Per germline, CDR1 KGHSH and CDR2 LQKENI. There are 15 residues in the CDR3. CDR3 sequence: CASSPPTGGNNEQFF. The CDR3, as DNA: TGTGCCAGCTCTCCACCCACAGGGGGCAACAATGAGCAGTTCTTC.

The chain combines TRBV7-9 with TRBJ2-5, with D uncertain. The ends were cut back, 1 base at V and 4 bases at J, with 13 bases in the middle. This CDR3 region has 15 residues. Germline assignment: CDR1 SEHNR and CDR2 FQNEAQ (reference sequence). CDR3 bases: TGTGCCAGCAGCTTAGGTTCGCTAGTCGGAGAGACCCAGTACTTC. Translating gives CASSLGSLVGETQYF.

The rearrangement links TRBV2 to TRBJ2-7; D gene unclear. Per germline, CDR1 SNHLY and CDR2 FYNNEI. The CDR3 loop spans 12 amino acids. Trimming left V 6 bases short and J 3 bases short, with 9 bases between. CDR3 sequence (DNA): TGTGCCAGCAGCCCCAGTTTCTACGAGCAGTACTTC. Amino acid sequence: CASSPSFYEQYF.